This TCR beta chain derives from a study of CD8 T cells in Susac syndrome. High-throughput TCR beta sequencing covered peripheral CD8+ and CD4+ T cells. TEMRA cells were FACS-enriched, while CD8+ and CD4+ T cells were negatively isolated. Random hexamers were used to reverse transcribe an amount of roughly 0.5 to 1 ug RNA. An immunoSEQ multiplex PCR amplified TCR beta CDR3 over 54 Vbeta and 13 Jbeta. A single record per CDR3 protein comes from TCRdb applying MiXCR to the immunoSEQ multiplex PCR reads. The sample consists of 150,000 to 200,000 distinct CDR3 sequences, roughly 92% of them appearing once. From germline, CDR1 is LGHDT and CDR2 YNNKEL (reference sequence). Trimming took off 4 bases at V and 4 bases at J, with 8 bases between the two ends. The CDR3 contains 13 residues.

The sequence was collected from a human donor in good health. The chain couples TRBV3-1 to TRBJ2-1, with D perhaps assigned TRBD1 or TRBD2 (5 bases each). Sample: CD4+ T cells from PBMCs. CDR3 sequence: CASSRGRYNEQFF. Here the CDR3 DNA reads TGTGCCAGCAGCCGGGGACGGTACAATGAGCAGTTCTTC.